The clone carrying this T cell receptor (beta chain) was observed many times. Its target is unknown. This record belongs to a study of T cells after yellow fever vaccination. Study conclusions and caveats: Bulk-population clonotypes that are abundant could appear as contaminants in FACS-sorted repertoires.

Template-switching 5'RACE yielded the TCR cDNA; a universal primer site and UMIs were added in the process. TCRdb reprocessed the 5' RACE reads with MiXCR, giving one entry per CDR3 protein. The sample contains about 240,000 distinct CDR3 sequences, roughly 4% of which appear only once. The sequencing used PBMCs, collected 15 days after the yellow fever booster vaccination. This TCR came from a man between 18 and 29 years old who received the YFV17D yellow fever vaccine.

CDR3 residues: CASRGTERDTGELFF. CDR3 nucleotides: TGTGCCAGCAGGGGGACGGAACGCGACACCGGGGAGCTGTTTTTT. The rearrangement links TRBV4-2 to TRBJ2-2; tentatively, D is TRBD1 or TRBD2 (5 bases each). The V gene's germline CDR1 is LGHNA and CDR2 YNFKEQ. The length of the CDR3 is 15 residues. Trimming pared 6 bases from V and 3 bases from J, leaving 14 bases between.